These 9 T cell receptor beta chains came from one sample sequenced in a study of beta chain features in type 1 diabetes. What was sequenced were expressed TCRB transcripts, since all of the isolated RNA had been reverse transcribed. TCRdb's table, derived via immunoSEQ multiplex PCR, lists solely in-frame clones and lacks some. The sample contains hundreds of thousands of clones, more than 12% of which appear only once. The antigens these receptors bind are not known. Points from the study as a whole: In every one of the four CD4+ subsets, TCRB CDR3s were moderately but significantly shorter in Type 1 diabetes patients.

Source material: naive CD4+ T cells from blood. The receptors were gathered from a man between 18 and 29 years old with type 1 diabetes.

This clone was seen a handful of times. The chain combines TRBV27 with TRBJ2-1; 12 bases match TRBD2. CDR3 length: 16 residues. CDR1 and CDR2 from the germline V gene are MNHEY and SMNVEV (reference sequence). V was clipped by 5 bases and J by 5 bases; unmatched bases: 7. The CDR3 DNA follows: TGTGCCAGCAGTAGAACTAGCGGGAGGTTCCACAATGAGCAGTTCTTC. This codes for CASSRTSGRFHNEQFF.

This chain joins TRBV30 and TRBJ2-4; 11 nucleotides line up with TRBD2. Germline V gene sequence: CDR1 GTSNPN, CDR2 SVGIG (reference sequence). The CDR3 has 15 residues. The V and J ends lost 0 bases and 8 bases, in that order; junction bases with no gene match: 6. This CDR3 reads CAWSVLSGGADIQYF. CDR3 nucleotides: TGTGCCTGGAGTGTACTTAGCGGGGGGGCCGACATTCAGTACTTC.

This clone was counted only a few times. The rearrangement joins TRBV14 to TRBJ2-1; D is unresolved. This CDR3 region has 14 residues. V was cut by 8 bases and J by 0 bases, with 11 bases left in between. The germline gives CDR1 SGHDN, CDR2 FVKESK. The CDR3 is CASGRAFSYNEQFF. For the CDR3, the DNA is TGTGCCAGCGGACGGGCCTTCTCCTACAATGAGCAGTTCTTC.

This clone was detected a few times. The rearrangement uses TRBV15 and TRBJ2-3; D gene ambiguous. The CDR3 runs to 13 residues. The germline CDR1 and CDR2 sequences are LNHNV and YYDKDF (reference sequence). Trimming took off 4 bases at V and 1 base at J, with 6 bases between the two ends. In DNA, the CDR3 is TGTGCCACCAGCATCCAGGGCACAGATACGCAGTATTTT. Protein sequence: CATSIQGTDTQYF. Drawing the rest from reference TRBV15 and TRBJ2-3, the complete variable domain is DAMVIQNPRYQVTQFGKPVTLSCSQTLNHNVMYWYQQKSSQAPKLLFHYYDKDFNNEADTPDNFQSRRPNTSFCFLDIRSPGLGDTAMYLCATSIQGTDTQYFGPGTRLTVL.

The chain has TRBV4-1 and TRBJ1-1; D remains ambiguous. CDR1 is MGHRA and CDR2 is YSYEKL in the germline V gene. The CDR3 extends over 13 amino acids. Deletions cut 4 bases from V and 8 bases from J, with 14 bases between. The CDR3 loop reads CASSPLDIPEAFF. CDR3 DNA: TGCGCCAGCAGCCCACTCGACATCCCCGAAGCTTTCTTT.

This clone was seen a few times. This chain joins TRBV30 and TRBJ2-5; 7 bases fit TRBD2. J was trimmed by 5 bases and V by 4 bases; bases with no gene match: 10. The CDR3 covers 14 residues. CDR1 GTSNPN and CDR2 SVGIG come from the germline V gene (reference sequence). CDR3 amino acids: CAWKSGGRGETQYF. The CDR3 coding sequence is TGTGCCTGGAAGTCGGGAGGCCGAGGGGAGACCCAGTACTTC.

This clone has more than one count but fewer than ten. J is TRBJ1-6 and V is TRBV6-1; 7 bases are a match to TRBD1. Trimming at V came to 3 bases and at J to 5 bases, leaving 7 bases not matched to a gene. From germline, CDR1 is MNHNS and CDR2 SASEGT. The CDR3 runs to 16 residues. The DNA for the CDR3 is TGTGCCAGCAGTGACCAAGACAGGGCGAATAATTCACCCCTCCACTTT. Translating it yields CASSDQDRANNSPLHF.

V and J are TRBV5-8 and TRBJ1-1; D is unresolved. This CDR3 contains 14 residues. Trimming removed 0 bases from V and 3 bases from J, with 9 bases in between. The germline V gene has CDR1 SGHTS and CDR2 YDEGEE. The CDR3 loop is CASSLALGHTEAFF. The CDR3 DNA is TGTGCCAGCAGCTTGGCCCTCGGGCACACTGAAGCTTTCTTT.

The CDR3: CASSGTLGGNTIYF. The CDR3 DNA is TGTGCCAGCAGCGGGACGCTGGGTGGAAACACCATATATTTT. V gene TRBV5-4 combines with J gene TRBJ1-3, with D tentatively TRBD1 (5 bases). CDR3 length equals 14 residues. The V and J ends lost 4 bases and 3 bases respectively, with 11 bases between them. From germline, CDR1 is SGHNT and CDR2 YYREEE (reference sequence).